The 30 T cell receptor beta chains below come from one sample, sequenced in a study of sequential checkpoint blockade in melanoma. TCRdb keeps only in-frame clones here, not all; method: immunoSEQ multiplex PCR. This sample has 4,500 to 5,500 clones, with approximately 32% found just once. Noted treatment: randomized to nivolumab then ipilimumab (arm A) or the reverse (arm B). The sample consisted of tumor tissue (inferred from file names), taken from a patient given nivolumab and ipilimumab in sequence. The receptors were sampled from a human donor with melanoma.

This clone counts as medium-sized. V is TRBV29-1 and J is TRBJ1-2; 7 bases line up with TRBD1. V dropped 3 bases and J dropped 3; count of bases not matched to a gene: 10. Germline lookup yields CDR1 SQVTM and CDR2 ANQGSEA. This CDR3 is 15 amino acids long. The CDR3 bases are TGCAGCGTTGATTTGGGAACAGGGGTGTACTATGGCTACACCTTC. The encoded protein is CSVDLGTGVYYGYTF.

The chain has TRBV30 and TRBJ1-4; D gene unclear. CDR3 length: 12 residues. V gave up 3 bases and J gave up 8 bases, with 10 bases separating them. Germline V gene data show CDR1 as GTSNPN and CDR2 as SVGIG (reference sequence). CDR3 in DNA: TGTGCCTGGAGGGGATCGACAGAAAAACTGTTTTTT. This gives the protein CAWRGSTEKLFF. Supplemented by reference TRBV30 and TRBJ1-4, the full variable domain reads SQTIHQWPATLVQPVGSPLSLECTVEGTSNPNLYWYRQAAGRGLQLLFYSVGIGQISSEVPQNLSASRPQDRQFILSSKKLLLSDSGFYLCAWRGSTEKLFFGSGTQLSVL.

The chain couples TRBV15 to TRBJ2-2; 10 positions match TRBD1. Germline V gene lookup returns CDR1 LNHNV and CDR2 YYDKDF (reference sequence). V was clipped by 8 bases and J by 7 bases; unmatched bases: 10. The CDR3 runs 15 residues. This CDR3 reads CATALGQGVIGELFF. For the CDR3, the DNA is TGTGCCACCGCCCTTGGACAGGGGGTTATCGGGGAGCTGTTTTTT.

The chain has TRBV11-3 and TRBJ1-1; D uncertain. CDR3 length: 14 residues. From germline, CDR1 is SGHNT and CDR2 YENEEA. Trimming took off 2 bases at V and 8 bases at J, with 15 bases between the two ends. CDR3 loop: CASSLTHWSGEAFF. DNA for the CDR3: TGTGCCAGCAGCTTAACGCATTGGTCGGGGGAAGCTTTCTTT.

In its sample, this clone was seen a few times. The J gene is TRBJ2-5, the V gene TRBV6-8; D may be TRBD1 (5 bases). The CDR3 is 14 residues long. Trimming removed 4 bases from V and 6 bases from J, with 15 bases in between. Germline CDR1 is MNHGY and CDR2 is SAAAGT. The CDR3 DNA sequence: TGTGCCAGCAGTTTATTGTCAGGGATCAAGACCCAGTACTTC. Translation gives CASSLLSGIKTQYF.

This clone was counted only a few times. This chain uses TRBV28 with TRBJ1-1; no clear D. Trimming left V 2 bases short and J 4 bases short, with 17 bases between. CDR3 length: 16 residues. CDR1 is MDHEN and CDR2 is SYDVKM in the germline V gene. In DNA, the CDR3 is TGTGCCAGCAGTTTAGACTCGACCGGCGGGAGCACTGAAGCTTTCTTT. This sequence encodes CASSLDSTGGSTEAFF. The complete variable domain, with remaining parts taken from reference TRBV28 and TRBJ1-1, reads DVKVTQSSRYLVKRTGEKVFLECVQDMDHENMFWYRQDPGLGLRLIYFSYDVKMKEKGDIPEGYSVSREKKERFSLILESASTNQTSMYLCASSLDSTGGSTEAFFGQGTRLTVV.

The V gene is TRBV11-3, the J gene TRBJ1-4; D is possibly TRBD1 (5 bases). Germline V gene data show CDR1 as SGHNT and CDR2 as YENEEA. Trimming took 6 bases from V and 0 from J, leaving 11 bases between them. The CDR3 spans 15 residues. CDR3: CASSRGGATNEKLFF. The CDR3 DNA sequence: TGTGCCAGCAGTAGGGGCGGGGCAACTAATGAAAAACTGTTTTTT.

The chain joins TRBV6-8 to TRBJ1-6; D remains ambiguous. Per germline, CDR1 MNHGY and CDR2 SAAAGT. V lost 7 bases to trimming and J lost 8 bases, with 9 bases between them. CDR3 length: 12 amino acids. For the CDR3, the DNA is TGTGCCAGCACCGGCCGTCATTCACCCCTCCACTTT. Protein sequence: CASTGRHSPLHF.

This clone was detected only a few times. CDR3 sequence (DNA): TGTGCCAGCTCACCTACGACCGACTACGAGCAGTACTTC. It specifies CASSPTTDYEQYF. The chain recombines TRBV18 with TRBJ2-7; D uncertain. Germline V lookup: CDR1 KGHSH, CDR2 LQKENI. CDR3 length: 13 residues. V gave up 3 bases and J gave up 3 bases, with 9 bases separating them.

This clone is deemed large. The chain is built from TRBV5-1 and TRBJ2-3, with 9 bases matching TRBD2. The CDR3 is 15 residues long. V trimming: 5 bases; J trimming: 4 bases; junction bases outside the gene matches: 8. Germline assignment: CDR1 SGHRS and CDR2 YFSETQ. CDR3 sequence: CASSNRGGVADTQYF. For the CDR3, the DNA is TGCGCCAGCAGTAATCGCGGGGGGGTCGCAGATACGCAGTATTTT. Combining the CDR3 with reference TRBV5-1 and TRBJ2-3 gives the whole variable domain KAGVTQTPRYLIKTRGQQVTLSCSPISGHRSVSWYQQTPGQGLQFLFEYFSETQRNKGNFPGRFSGRQFSNSRSEMNVSTLELGDSALYLCASSNRGGVADTQYFGPGTRLTVL.

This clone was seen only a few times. The CDR3: CASSRTETYEQYF. The CDR3 coding sequence is TGTGCCAGCAGTCGGACAGAGACCTACGAGCAGTACTTC. The rearrangement uses TRBV6-8 and TRBJ2-7; D perhaps matches TRBD1 (6 bases). Per germline, CDR1 MNHGY and CDR2 SAAAGT. This CDR3 region has 13 residues. The V and J ends lost 5 bases and 2 bases respectively, with 10 bases between them.

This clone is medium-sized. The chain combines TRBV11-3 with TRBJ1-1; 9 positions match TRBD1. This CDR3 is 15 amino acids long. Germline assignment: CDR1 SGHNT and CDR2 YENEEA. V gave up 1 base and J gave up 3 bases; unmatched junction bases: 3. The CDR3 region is CASSLVTGGDTEAFF. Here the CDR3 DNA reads TGTGCCAGCAGCTTAGTGACAGGGGGGGACACTGAAGCTTTCTTT.

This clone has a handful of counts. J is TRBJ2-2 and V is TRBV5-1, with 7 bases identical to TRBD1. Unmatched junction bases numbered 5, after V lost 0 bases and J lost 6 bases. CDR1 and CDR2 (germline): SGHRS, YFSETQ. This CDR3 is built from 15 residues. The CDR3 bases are TGCGCCAGCAGCTTGGAGGGGGCCTGGGCCGGGGAGCTGTTTTTT. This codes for CASSLEGAWAGELFF.

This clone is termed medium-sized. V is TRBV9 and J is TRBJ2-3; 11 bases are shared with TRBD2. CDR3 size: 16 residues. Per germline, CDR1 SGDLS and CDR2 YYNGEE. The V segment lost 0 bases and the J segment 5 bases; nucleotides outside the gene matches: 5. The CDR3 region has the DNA TGTGCCAGCAGCGTAGGACTAGCGGGACTCGTAGATACGCAGTATTTT. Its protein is CASSVGLAGLVDTQYF.

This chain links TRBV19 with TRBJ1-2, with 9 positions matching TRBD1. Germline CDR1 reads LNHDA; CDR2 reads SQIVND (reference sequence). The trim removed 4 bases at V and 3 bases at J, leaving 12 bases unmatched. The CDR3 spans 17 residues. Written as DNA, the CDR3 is TGTGCCAGTAGTACCCGACAGGGGGTAAGGATATACTATGGCTACACCTTC. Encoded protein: CASSTRQGVRIYYGYTF. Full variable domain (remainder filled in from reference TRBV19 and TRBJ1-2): DGGITQSPKYLFRKEGQNVTLSCEQNLNHDAMYWYRQDPGQGLRLIYYSQIVNDFQKGDIAEGYSVSREKKESFPLTVTSAQKNPTAFYLCASSTRQGVRIYYGYTFGSGTRLTVV.

The CDR3 loop is CASRGDMYGYTF. The DNA of the CDR3 is TGTGCCAGCAGAGGGGACATGTATGGCTACACCTTC. The V call is TRBV25-1, the J call TRBJ1-2; D is possibly TRBD1 (6 bases). The CDR3 has 12 amino acids. Germline CDR1 reads MGHDK; CDR2 reads SYGVNS. Trimming pared 6 bases from V and 5 bases from J, leaving 10 bases between.

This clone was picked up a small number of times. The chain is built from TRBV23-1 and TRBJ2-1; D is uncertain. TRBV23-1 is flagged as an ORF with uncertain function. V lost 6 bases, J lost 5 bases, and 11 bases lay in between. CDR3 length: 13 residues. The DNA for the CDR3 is TGCGCCAGCAGCTTGTGGCGCGACAATGAGCAGTTCTTC. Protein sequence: CASSLWRDNEQFF.

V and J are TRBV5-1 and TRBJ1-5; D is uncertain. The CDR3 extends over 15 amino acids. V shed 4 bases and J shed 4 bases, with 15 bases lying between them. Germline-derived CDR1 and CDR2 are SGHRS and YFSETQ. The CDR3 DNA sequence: TGCGCCAGCAGCCCCGGGCCCCTGAAGAATCAGCCCCAGCATTTT. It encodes CASSPGPLKNQPQHF.

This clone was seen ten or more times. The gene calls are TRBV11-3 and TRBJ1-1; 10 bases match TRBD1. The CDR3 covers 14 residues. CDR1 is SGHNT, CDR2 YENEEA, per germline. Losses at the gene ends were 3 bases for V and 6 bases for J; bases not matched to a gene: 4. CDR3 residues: CASSFRDRGAEAFF. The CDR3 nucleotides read TGTGCCAGCAGCTTCCGGGACAGGGGTGCTGAAGCTTTCTTT.

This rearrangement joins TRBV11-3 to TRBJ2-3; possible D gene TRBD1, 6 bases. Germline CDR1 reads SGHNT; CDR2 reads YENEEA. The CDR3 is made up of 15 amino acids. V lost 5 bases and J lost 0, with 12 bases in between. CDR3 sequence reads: CASSPQGGSTDTQYF. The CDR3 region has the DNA TGTGCCAGCAGCCCCCAAGGGGGAAGCACAGATACGCAGTATTTT. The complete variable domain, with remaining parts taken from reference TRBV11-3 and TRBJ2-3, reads EAGVVQSPRYKIIEKKQPVAFWCNPISGHNTLYWYLQNLGQGPELLIRYENEEAVDDSQLPKDRFSAERLKGVDSTLKIQPAELGDSAVYLCASSPQGGSTDTQYFGPGTRLTVL.

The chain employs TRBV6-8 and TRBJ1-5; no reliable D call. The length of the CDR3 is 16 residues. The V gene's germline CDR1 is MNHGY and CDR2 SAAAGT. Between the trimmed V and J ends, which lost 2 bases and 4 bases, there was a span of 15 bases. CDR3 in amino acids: CASSYLRITVNQPQHF. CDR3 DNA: TGTGCCAGCAGTTACCTCCGGATTACCGTTAATCAGCCCCAGCATTTT.

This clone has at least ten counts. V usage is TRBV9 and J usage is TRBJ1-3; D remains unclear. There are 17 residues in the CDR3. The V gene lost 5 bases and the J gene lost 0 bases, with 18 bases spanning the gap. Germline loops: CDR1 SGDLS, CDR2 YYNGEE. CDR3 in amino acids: CASSLLGPGNSGNTIYF. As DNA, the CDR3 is TGTGCCAGCAGTCTACTAGGGCCAGGCAACTCTGGAAACACCATATATTTT.

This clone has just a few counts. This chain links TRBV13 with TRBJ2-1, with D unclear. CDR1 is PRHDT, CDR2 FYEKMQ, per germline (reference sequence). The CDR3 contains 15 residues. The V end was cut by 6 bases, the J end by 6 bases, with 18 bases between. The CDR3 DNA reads TGTGCCAGCAGTGGCCCCTTTGTTGATCTCAATGAGCAGTTCTTC. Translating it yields CASSGPFVDLNEQFF.

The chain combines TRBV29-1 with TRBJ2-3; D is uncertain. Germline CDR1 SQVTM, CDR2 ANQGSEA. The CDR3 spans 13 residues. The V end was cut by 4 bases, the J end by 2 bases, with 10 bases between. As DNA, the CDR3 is TGCAGCGTTGGACCAGGCAACACAGATACGCAGTATTTT. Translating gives CSVGPGNTDTQYF.

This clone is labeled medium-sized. CDR3 DNA (partial): TGTGCCATCAGTGAGTCTGAGAATAGCAATCAGCCCCAGCAT. Protein: CAISESENSNQPQH. The complete CDR3 reads CAISESENSNQPQHF. The rearrangement uses TRBV10-3 and TRBJ1-5, with no clear D. The read ends 1 residue before the CDR3 terminus; that terminus is restored from the germline J gene. Germline V gene lookup returns CDR1 ENHRY and CDR2 SYGVKD. V lost 0 bases to trimming and J lost 0 bases, with 6 bases between them. This CDR3 is 15 amino acids long.

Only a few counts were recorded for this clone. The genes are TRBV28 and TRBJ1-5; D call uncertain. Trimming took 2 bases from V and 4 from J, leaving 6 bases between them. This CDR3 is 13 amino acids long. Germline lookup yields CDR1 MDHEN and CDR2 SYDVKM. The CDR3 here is CASSLADNQPQHF. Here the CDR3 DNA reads TGTGCCAGCAGTTTAGCCGATAATCAGCCCCAGCATTTT.

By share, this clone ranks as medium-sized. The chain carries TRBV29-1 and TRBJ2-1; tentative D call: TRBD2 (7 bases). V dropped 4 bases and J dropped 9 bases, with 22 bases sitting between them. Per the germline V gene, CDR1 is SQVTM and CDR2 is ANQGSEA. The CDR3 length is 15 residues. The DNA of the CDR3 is TGCAGCGTTGTCGTCGTGGGGGGGCCGATCAGTGAGCAGTTCTTC. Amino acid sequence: CSVVVVGGPISEQFF.

The CDR3 loop is CASSFLQGFYGYTF. The CDR3 DNA is TGTGCCAGCAGTTTCCTACAGGGGTTCTATGGCTACACCTTC. This chain uses TRBV28 with TRBJ1-2, with 7 bases that match TRBD1. Germline-derived CDR1 and CDR2 are MDHEN and SYDVKM. The CDR3 extends over 14 amino acids. Unmatched junction bases numbered 5, after V lost 3 bases and J lost 4 bases.

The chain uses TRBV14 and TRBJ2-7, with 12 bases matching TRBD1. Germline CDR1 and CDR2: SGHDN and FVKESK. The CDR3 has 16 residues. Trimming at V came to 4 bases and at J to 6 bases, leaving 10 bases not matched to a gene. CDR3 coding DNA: TGTGCCAGCAGCCCCCGGGGACAGGGGGCCTACAGCGAGCAGTACTTC. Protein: CASSPRGQGAYSEQYF.

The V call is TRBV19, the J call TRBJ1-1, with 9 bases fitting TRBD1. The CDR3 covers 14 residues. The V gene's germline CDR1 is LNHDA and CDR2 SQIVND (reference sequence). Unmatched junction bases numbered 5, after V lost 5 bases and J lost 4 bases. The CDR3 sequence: CASSFRDRVTEAFF. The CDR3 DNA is TGTGCCAGTAGTTTCCGGGACAGGGTCACTGAAGCTTTCTTT. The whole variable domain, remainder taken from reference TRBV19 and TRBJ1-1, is DGGITQSPKYLFRKEGQNVTLSCEQNLNHDAMYWYRQDPGQGLRLIYYSQIVNDFQKGDIAEGYSVSREKKESFPLTVTSAQKNPTAFYLCASSFRDRVTEAFFGQGTRLTVV.